The text below deals with one T cell receptor (beta chain). The antigen is unknown. This record belongs to a study of blood T cells in healthy people across ages. Study observations and caveats: Roughly linearly, TCR beta diversity per million T cells fell as age increased.

Every donor contributed about 10 milliliters of peripheral blood by blood draw. CDR1 is SGHNT, CDR2 YYREEE, per germline (reference sequence). This CDR3 comprises 16 residues. Trimming removed 3 bases at V and 1 base at J, with 14 bases between. The second PCR ran roughly 7 to 11 cycles with a sample-barcoded 5' primer and J-beta primers. Each sample yielded at least 3 million CDR3-containing paired-end reads. TCRdb reprocessed the 5' RACE reads with MiXCR, giving one entry per CDR3 protein. The profile shows about 1.5 million distinct CDR3 sequences, approximately 43% of them singletons. The source of this sequence is a young woman in good health. Sequenced input: blood. The chain employs TRBV5-4 and TRBJ2-1; D is possibly TRBD1 (7 bases). In nucleotides, the CDR3 is TGTGCCAGCAGCTCAGGGGGTGGGGGGTCCTACAATGAGCAGTTCTTC. Protein sequence: CASSSGGGGSYNEQFF.